These 10 T cell receptor beta chains came from one sample sequenced in a study of blood T cell repertoires in COVID-19. Sequenced by immunoSEQ multiplex PCR; TCRdb stores in-frame clones only, minus some. The profile covers a few hundred thousand clones, with nearly 90% appearing a single time and 2.9% taken by the ten largest. Input material: PBMCs or T cells enriched from blood (not recorded which). These receptors all stem from a woman in her 50s who had been exposed to COVID-19.

The V call is TRBV12-3 or TRBV12-4, the J call TRBJ2-5, with TRBD1 identical over 7 bases. The V segment lost 6 bases and the J segment 3 bases; nucleotides outside the gene matches: 4. This CDR3 is 13 amino acids long. Written as DNA, the CDR3 is TGTGCCAGCAGCCCGGGACAGAAAGAGACCCAGTACTTC. It translates to CASSPGQKETQYF.

J is TRBJ2-6 and V is TRBV27; 8 bases line up with TRBD1. CDR3 size: 16 residues. Trimming took 8 bases from V and 2 from J; bases not matched to a gene: 8. CDR1 and CDR2 from the germline V gene are MNHEY and SMNVEV (reference sequence). CDR3: CASPEAGGAGANVLTF. The CDR3 region has the DNA TGTGCCAGCCCTGAGGCAGGGGGCGCTGGGGCCAACGTCCTGACTTTC.

This clone is a singleton in its sample. The J gene is TRBJ2-7, the V gene TRBV19, with 9 bases aligning to TRBD1. CDR1 is LNHDA and CDR2 is SQIVND in the germline V gene (reference sequence). The CDR3 consists of 14 residues. V shed 6 bases and J 7 bases; nucleotides not matched to a gene: 10. The CDR3 region is CASSPGQGLGEQYF. In DNA, the CDR3 is TGTGCCAGTAGCCCGGGACAGGGCTTAGGGGAGCAGTACTTC.

The J gene is TRBJ2-7, the V gene TRBV28; the match to TRBD1 covers 8 bases. V lost 5 bases, J lost 4 bases, and 10 bases stayed unmatched. Germline loops: CDR1 MDHEN, CDR2 SYDVKM. The CDR3 consists of 15 residues. The chain's CDR3 is CASSLNGQGRYEQYF. The CDR3 DNA reads as TGTGCCAGCAGTCTGAACGGACAGGGTCGGTACGAGCAGTACTTC.

The chain recombines TRBV27 with TRBJ2-2; D remains unclear. Per germline, CDR1 MNHEY and CDR2 SMNVEV (reference sequence). This CDR3 is built from 12 residues. V was pared by 2 bases and J by 6 bases, with 4 bases between. CDR3 nucleotides: TGTGCCAGCAGTTTAGCGGCCGGGGAGCTGTTTTTT. It translates to CASSLAAGELFF.

The V gene is TRBV28, the J gene TRBJ1-6, with D perhaps TRBD1 (5 bases). The CDR3 has 12 residues. The V gene lost 10 bases and the J gene lost 7 bases, with 11 bases spanning the gap. CDR1 and CDR2 from the germline V gene are MDHEN and SYDVKM. CDR3 region: CATVGGNSPLHF. The DNA of the CDR3 is TGTGCCACCGTGGGGGGAAATTCACCCCTCCACTTT.

The chain carries TRBV4-1 and TRBJ2-2; 12 bases are shared with TRBD2. V was pared by 1 base and J by 5 bases, with 5 bases of the junction left unmatched. Germline V gives CDR1 MGHRA, CDR2 YSYEKL. CDR3 length: 17 residues. The CDR3 protein is CASSQAGLAGRTGELFF. The CDR3 DNA sequence: TGCGCCAGCAGCCAAGCGGGACTAGCGGGCCGGACCGGGGAGCTGTTTTTT.

V is TRBV5-1 and J is TRBJ2-7; D not certain. The CDR3 runs to 13 residues. Germline CDR1 SGHRS, CDR2 YFSETQ. The V end lost 0 bases, the J end lost 3 bases, and 7 bases lay between the germline ends. For the CDR3, the DNA is TGCGCCAGCAGCTTGGGACAAGACTACGAGCAGTACTTC. Translating it yields CASSLGQDYEQYF.

J is TRBJ2-1 and V is TRBV4-1, with 15 bases matching TRBD2. Germline V gene sequence: CDR1 MGHRA, CDR2 YSYEKL. V lost 2 bases and J lost 4; bases outside the gene matches: 9. The CDR3 totals 19 residues. CDR3 DNA: TGCGCCAGCAGCCAACCGGGACTAGCGGGGGGACGTTCATACAATGAGCAGTTCTTC. It codes for CASSQPGLAGGRSYNEQFF.

This clone was recorded a few times. This chain links TRBV3-1 (or the pseudogene TRBV3-2) with TRBJ2-7, with 7 positions matching TRBD1. V was clipped by 2 bases and J by 2 bases; unmatched bases: 3. Germline values: CDR1 LGHDT, CDR2 YNNKEL (reference sequence). The CDR3 runs to 14 residues. Written as DNA, the CDR3 is TGTGCCAGCAGCCAACAGGACAGGACCTACGAGCAGTACTTC. Translating gives CASSQQDRTYEQYF.